A single sample gave rise to the 21 T cell receptor beta chains below, sequenced in a study of beta chain features in type 1 diabetes. General study findings and limits: Shorter TCRB CDR3s, moderately but significantly so, were found in Type 1 diabetes patients in all four CD4+ subsets.

No antigens are known for them. The sequenced template was cDNA made from the entire isolated RNA. The repertoire was sequenced with immunoSEQ multiplex PCR; TCRdb's copy has only in-frame clones and lacks some. The repertoire has 120,000 or so clones, approximately 15% of them found once; the top ten carry 2% to 3%. Material: central memory CD4+ T cells from blood. The receptor source for this set is a young man with type 1 diabetes.

This clone was detected only a few times. V and J are TRBV7-2 and TRBJ1-6, with TRBD1 as a possible D gene (6 bases). This CDR3 region has 14 residues. V was shortened by 2 bases and J by 11 bases, with 13 bases between the two germline ends. In germline, CDR1 is SGHTA, CDR2 FQGNSA. The CDR3 loop is CASSLLGAQTPLHF. CDR3 nucleotides: TGTGCCAGCAGCTTACTGGGGGCACAAACACCCCTCCACTTT.

Note on this clone: A much larger clonotype is one base distant, so this may be a read error. Other DNA variants within this sample encode the same CDR3. The J gene is TRBJ2-1, the V gene TRBV7-2; D not certain. The CDR3 contains 14 residues. Germline V gives CDR1 SGHTA, CDR2 FQGNSA. The V and J ends lost 1 base and 2 bases respectively, with 6 bases between them. The CDR3 sequence: CASSLGAAYNEQFF. As DNA, the CDR3 is TGTGCCAGCAGCTTAGGGGCAGCCTACAATGAGCAGTTCTTC.

The gene calls are TRBV28 and TRBJ2-7; possible D gene TRBD1, 5 bases. The CDR3 consists of 18 residues. CDR1 MDHEN and CDR2 SYDVKM come from the germline V gene. V was clipped by 5 bases and J by 0 bases, with 23 bases between them. CDR3 sequence reads: CASSHIMFQGTSSYEQYF. Written as DNA, the CDR3 is TGTGCCAGCAGTCATATTATGTTCCAGGGCACAAGCTCCTACGAGCAGTACTTC.

Only a few counts were recorded for this clone. The chain combines TRBV7-2 with TRBJ2-3; D unclear. CDR1 is SGHTA, CDR2 FQGNSA, per germline. V lost 5 bases and J 2 bases, leaving 11 bases between the germline ends. This CDR3 is built from 14 residues. In nucleotides, the CDR3 is TGTGCCAGCAGCGTCGGGTGGTCCACAGATACGCAGTATTTT. It is translated as CASSVGWSTDTQYF.

The gene calls are TRBV7-2 and TRBJ2-7, with TRBD2 identical over 11 bases. V gave up 5 bases and J gave up 6 bases; unmatched junction bases: 6. Germline CDR1 and CDR2: SGHTA and FQGNSA. The CDR3 spans 14 residues. CDR3: CASSLSGRASEQYF. The CDR3 DNA follows: TGTGCCAGCAGCCTTAGCGGGAGGGCAAGCGAGCAGTACTTC.

There are a few counts of this clone. This sequence joins TRBV7-2 and TRBJ2-7, with TRBD2 matching over 14 bases. There are 19 residues in the CDR3. Germline V gene sequence: CDR1 SGHTA, CDR2 FQGNSA. The V gene end was trimmed by 1 base and the J gene end by 0 bases; junction bases not matched to a gene: 8. CDR3 in amino acids: CASSLDGTSGGQSSYEQYF. CDR3 DNA sequence: TGTGCCAGCAGCTTAGACGGGACTAGCGGGGGCCAGAGCTCCTACGAGCAGTACTTC. Combining the CDR3 with reference TRBV7-2 and TRBJ2-7 gives the whole variable domain GAGVSQSPSNKVTEKGKDVELRCDPISGHTALYWYRQSLGQGLEFLIYFQGNSAPDKSGLPSDRFSAERTGGSVSTLTIQRTQQEDSAVYLCASSLDGTSGGQSSYEQYFGPGTRLTVT.

The chain is built from TRBV28 and TRBJ1-1; weak D call: TRBD1 (5 bases). V was trimmed by 2 bases and J by 0 bases, leaving 7 bases between them. The CDR3 totals 14 residues. Germline CDR1 MDHEN, CDR2 SYDVKM. DNA of the CDR3: TGTGCCAGCAGTTTACCGACAGTGAACACTGAAGCTTTCTTT. Translating gives CASSLPTVNTEAFF.

V usage is TRBV27 and J usage is TRBJ2-7, with D unclear. V lost 6 bases and J lost 2, with 17 bases in between. Germline V gene data show CDR1 as MNHEY and CDR2 as SMNVEV (reference sequence). CDR3 size: 15 residues. The CDR3 region is CASSRPGVLPYEQYF. The CDR3 DNA is TGTGCCAGCAGCCGACCTGGGGTCCTTCCCTACGAGCAGTACTTC.

V gene TRBV9 combines with J gene TRBJ2-3; 10 bases agree with TRBD2. Germline CDR1 is SGDLS and CDR2 is YYNGEE. The J segment lost 2 bases and the V segment lost 2 bases, leaving 5 bases of the junction unmatched. This CDR3 has 16 residues. For the CDR3, the DNA is TGTGCCAGCAGCGTCCTAGCGGGGGCCCTCACAGATACGCAGTATTTT. It translates to CASSVLAGALTDTQYF.

The rearrangement uses TRBV21-1 and TRBJ2-6. TRBV21-1 is deemed a pseudogene. The CDR3 sequence is 16 residues long. CDR3 protein: CASSKGRRSGANVLTF. In DNA, the CDR3 is TGTGCCAGCAGCAAGGGACGGCGCTCTGGGGCCAACGTCCTGACTTTC.

The CDR3 here is CASSLGLAGGSYQETQYF. The CDR3 bases are TGTGCCAGCAGTCTCGGACTAGCGGGAGGGTCGTACCAAGAGACCCAGTACTTC. The V and J genes are TRBV27 and TRBJ2-5; TRBD2 matches 15 bases. This CDR3 contains 18 residues. With V trimmed by 5 bases and J by 0 bases, 7 bases remained unmatched. CDR1 MNHEY and CDR2 SMNVEV come from the germline V gene (reference sequence).

This chain connects TRBV15 to TRBJ2-1; 11 nucleotides agree with TRBD1. The CDR3 runs 17 residues. J gave up 8 bases and V 5 bases, and 14 bases lay outside the gene matches. Germline-derived CDR1 and CDR2 are LNHNV and YYDKDF (reference sequence). The CDR3 here is CATSSRDRGFVWDEQFF. CDR3 nucleotide sequence: TGTGCCACCAGCTCCCGGGACAGGGGGTTCGTCTGGGATGAGCAGTTCTTC.

This clone was seen more than once but under ten times. This chain joins TRBV7-2 and TRBJ2-3; the match to TRBD2 covers 9 bases. Germline assignment: CDR1 SGHTA and CDR2 FQGNSA. J was trimmed by 3 bases and V by 5 bases; bases with no gene match: 6. CDR3 length: 15 residues. CDR3 nucleotides: TGTGCCAGCAGCCAGCCCGGACTAGCGACAGATACGCAGTATTTT. The encoded protein is CASSQPGLATDTQYF.

The V call is TRBV30, the J call TRBJ2-5, with a tentative D call TRBD2 (5 bases). Germline assignment: CDR1 GTSNPN and CDR2 SVGIG (reference sequence). V was shortened by 3 bases and J by 11 bases, with 19 bases between the two germline ends. The CDR3 is 13 residues long. CDR3 nucleotides: TGTGCCTGGAGCCTGGACTGGGAGAGGGAGCAGTACTTC. Its protein product is CAWSLDWEREQYF.

This clone was recorded a few times. The rearrangement uses TRBV5-1 and TRBJ2-7; TRBD1 agrees at 7 bases. V gave up 4 bases and J gave up 1 base; unmatched junction bases: 8. Germline V lookup: CDR1 SGHRS, CDR2 YFSETQ. This CDR3 has 15 amino acids. CDR3 region: CASSVTGLSSYEQYF. The DNA for the CDR3 is TGCGCCAGCAGCGTGACAGGGTTGAGTTCCTACGAGCAGTACTTC. Full variable domain (remainder filled in from reference TRBV5-1 and TRBJ2-7): KAGVTQTPRYLIKTRGQQVTLSCSPISGHRSVSWYQQTPGQGLQFLFEYFSETQRNKGNFPGRFSGRQFSNSRSEMNVSTLELGDSALYLCASSVTGLSSYEQYFGPGTRLTVT.

This clone occurred a few times. The J gene is TRBJ1-2, the V gene TRBV30; D gene unclear. Germline V gene sequence: CDR1 GTSNPN, CDR2 SVGIG (reference sequence). The CDR3 is 13 residues long. The V gene lost 2 bases and the J gene lost 8 bases, with 15 bases spanning the gap. CDR3 bases: TGTGCCTGGAGTAACGGAAGGGCTCAGGGCTACACCTTC. Translating it yields CAWSNGRAQGYTF.

DNA of the CDR3: TGTGCCTGGAGTGCCTGGACTAGCGGGAGCTGGGAACGCACCTACAATGAGCAGTTCTTC. It specifies CAWSAWTSGSWERTYNEQFF. The chain couples TRBV30 to TRBJ2-1, with 13 positions matching TRBD2. The V gene end was trimmed by 1 base and the J gene end by 2 bases; junction bases not matched to a gene: 14. CDR1 is GTSNPN, CDR2 SVGIG, per germline (reference sequence). This CDR3 is built from 20 residues.

The chain combines TRBV11-2 with TRBJ2-4; D may be TRBD1 (6 bases). This CDR3 spans 13 amino acids. In germline, CDR1 is SGHAT, CDR2 FQNNGV. V shed 2 bases and J shed 7 bases, with 9 bases lying between them. The CDR3 DNA sequence: TGTGCCAGCAGCTTAACAGGGCCTAACATTCAGTACTTC. This gives the protein CASSLTGPNIQYF.

Turning to this clone: This likely reflects a read error, since a far larger clone is one base away. This rearrangement joins TRBV29-1 to TRBJ2-4; tentatively, D is TRBD1 or TRBD2 (7 bases each). V was clipped by 8 bases and J by 6 bases, with 17 bases between them. From germline, CDR1 is SQVTM and CDR2 ANQGSEA. The CDR3 is 13 residues long. The CDR3 DNA sequence: TGCAGCTCTACCTCAGGGGGGGGAAACATTCAGTACTTC. It is translated as CSSTSGGGNIQYF. The variable domain in full, completed from reference TRBV29-1 and TRBJ2-4, reads SAVISQKPSRDICQRGTSLTIQCQVDSQVTMMFWYRQQPGQSLTLIATANQGSEATYESGFVIDKFPISRPNLTFSTLTVSNMSPEDSSIYLCSSTSGGGNIQYFGAGTRLSVL.

The rearrangement uses TRBV30 and TRBJ2-3; D is uncertain. CDR3 length equals 17 residues. Trimming left V 0 bases short and J 0 bases short, with 16 bases between. CDR1 is GTSNPN and CDR2 is SVGIG in the germline V gene (reference sequence). This chain's CDR3 is CAWSVVIVGRSTDTQYF. The CDR3, as DNA: TGTGCCTGGAGTGTAGTGATTGTTGGACGAAGCACAGATACGCAGTATTTT.

In this sample, this clone turned up a few times. The genes are TRBV30 and TRBJ2-7; D tentatively fits TRBD1 or TRBD2 (6 bases each). The V end was cut by 2 bases, the J end by 3 bases, with 14 bases between. Germline loops: CDR1 GTSNPN, CDR2 SVGIG (reference sequence). The CDR3 totals 14 residues. The CDR3 DNA reads as TGTGCCTGGAGTTTACAGGGAGGATACTACGAGCAGTACTTC. Its translation: CAWSLQGGYYEQYF.